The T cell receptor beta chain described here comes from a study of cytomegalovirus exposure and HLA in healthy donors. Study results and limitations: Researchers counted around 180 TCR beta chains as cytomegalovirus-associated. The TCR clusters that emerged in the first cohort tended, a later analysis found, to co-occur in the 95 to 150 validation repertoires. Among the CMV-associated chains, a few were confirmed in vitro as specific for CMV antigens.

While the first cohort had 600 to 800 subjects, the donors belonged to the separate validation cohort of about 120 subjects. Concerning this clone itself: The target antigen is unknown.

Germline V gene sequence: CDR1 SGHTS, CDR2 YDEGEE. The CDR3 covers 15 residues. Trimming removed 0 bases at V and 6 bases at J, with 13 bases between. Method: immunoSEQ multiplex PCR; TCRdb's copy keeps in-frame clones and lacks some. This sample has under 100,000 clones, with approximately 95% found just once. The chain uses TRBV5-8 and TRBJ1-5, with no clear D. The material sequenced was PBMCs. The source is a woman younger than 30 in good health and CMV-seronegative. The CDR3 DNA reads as TGTGCCAGCAGCTTGGGAACTCTCGAAACTCAGCCCCAGCATTTT. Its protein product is CASSLGTLETQPQHF.